Each of the 17 T cell receptor beta chains below was sequenced from the same sample in a study of T cell responses to AZD1222 COVID-19 vaccine. Data came from immunoSEQ multiplex PCR; TCRdb stores just in-frame clones and leaves some out. The sample shows about 56,000 clones, 75% to 90% of them seen only once. The specimen comprised peripheral blood, sampled on day 0 of AZD1222 vaccination. These receptor sequences come from an adult in good health.

V gene TRBV11-3 combines with J gene TRBJ2-7; tentative D call: TRBD1 (6 bases). V lost 3 bases to trimming and J lost 0 bases, with 6 bases between them. The CDR3 totals 13 residues. Germline V gene data show CDR1 as SGHNT and CDR2 as YENEEA. DNA of the CDR3: TGTGCCAGCAGCTTGGACAGCTCCTACGAGCAGTACTTC. It is translated as CASSLDSSYEQYF.

The rearrangement uses TRBV6-5 and TRBJ2-3, with D possibly being TRBD1 (6 bases). Germline V CDR1 and CDR2: MNHEY, SVGAGI. The CDR3 has 14 amino acids. Trimming left V 6 bases short and J 0 bases short, with 10 bases between. CDR3 sequence reads: CASSLRGSTDTQYF. The CDR3 DNA sequence: TGTGCCAGCAGCCTCAGGGGTAGCACAGATACGCAGTATTTT.

The chain couples TRBV19 to TRBJ1-2; D is perhaps TRBD1 (5 bases). This CDR3 is 14 amino acids long. Trimming removed 7 bases at V and 4 bases at J, with 16 bases between. From germline, CDR1 is LNHDA and CDR2 SQIVND (reference sequence). CDR3 bases: TGTGCCAGTACCCCACGTCAGGACACCTATGGCTACACCTTC. Amino acids: CASTPRQDTYGYTF.

The gene calls are TRBV4-1 and TRBJ1-2; TRBD1 matches 7 bases. The length of the CDR3 is 16 residues. CDR1 is MGHRA, CDR2 YSYEKL, per germline. V shed 1 base, J shed 6 bases, and the junction held 11 bases outside the gene matches. The CDR3 DNA reads as TGCGCCAGCAGCCAAGGCTGGATAGCAGGGGGACATGGCTACACCTTC. Residues: CASSQGWIAGGHGYTF.

This chain connects TRBV5-1 to TRBJ2-1; 10 nucleotides align to TRBD2. V was clipped by 0 bases and J by 5 bases; unmatched bases: 2. Germline CDR1 and CDR2: SGHRS and YFSETQ. CDR3 size: 15 residues. CDR3 in DNA: TGCGCCAGCAGCTTGGAACTAGCGGGGAACAATGAGCAGTTCTTC. This translates into CASSLELAGNNEQFF.

The V call is TRBV6-6, the J call TRBJ2-1; 10 nucleotides match TRBD2. The germline V gene has CDR1 MNHNY and CDR2 SVGAGI (reference sequence). V shed 5 bases and J 9 bases; nucleotides not matched to a gene: 10. The CDR3 loop spans 15 amino acids. The CDR3 DNA reads TGTGCCAGCAGTGCCAAGCGGGGGGGCCTTAGTGAGCAGTTCTTC. Protein product: CASSAKRGGLSEQFF.

The genes are TRBV7-8 and TRBJ1-5; 8 bases fit TRBD1. The CDR3 length is 15 residues. J lost 0 bases, V lost 10 bases, and 8 bases had no gene match. Germline V gene sequence: CDR1 SGHVS, CDR2 FQNEAQ. CDR3 amino acids: CATSPDRVSNQPQHF. In nucleotides, the CDR3 is TGTGCCACGTCGCCGGACAGGGTTAGCAATCAGCCCCAGCATTTT.

The chain uses TRBV4-1 and TRBJ1-6; a possible D gene is TRBD1 (6 bases). CDR1 MGHRA and CDR2 YSYEKL come from the germline V gene. V was shortened by 1 base and J by 7 bases, with 11 bases between the two germline ends. The CDR3 covers 15 residues. CDR3 residues: CASSQVGTGNSPLHF. The CDR3 DNA follows: TGCGCCAGCAGCCAAGTCGGAACAGGGAATTCACCCCTCCACTTT.

The J gene is TRBJ2-1, the V gene TRBV2, with TRBD1 matching over 7 bases. The V segment lost 4 bases and the J segment 6 bases; nucleotides outside the gene matches: 0. The CDR3 extends over 12 amino acids. Germline values: CDR1 SNHLY, CDR2 FYNNEI. DNA of the CDR3: TGTGCCAGCAGTGGACAGGGCAATGAGCAGTTCTTC. This translates into CASSGQGNEQFF.

The CDR3 coding sequence is TGTGCCAGCAGCTTAGGTTTCCGGGAGGACTATGGCTACACCTTC. It translates to CASSLGFREDYGYTF. V usage is TRBV11-3 and J usage is TRBJ1-2, with D hard to call. Germline V lookup: CDR1 SGHNT, CDR2 YENEEA. This CDR3 has 15 residues. The germline V and J ends were trimmed by 1 base and 3 bases, with 12 bases remaining between them.

The CDR3, as DNA: TGCGCCAGCAGCTTGGGGACAGCGAATTCACCCCTCCACTTT. Protein: CASSLGTANSPLHF. V and J are TRBV5-1 and TRBJ1-6; possibly TRBD1 for D (6 bases). The germline V gene encodes CDR1 SGHRS and CDR2 YFSETQ. This CDR3 has 14 residues. Trimming took 0 bases from V and 7 from J, leaving 8 bases between them. Drawing the rest from reference TRBV5-1 and TRBJ1-6, the complete variable domain is KAGVTQTPRYLIKTRGQQVTLSCSPISGHRSVSWYQQTPGQGLQFLFEYFSETQRNKGNFPGRFSGRQFSNSRSEMNVSTLELGDSALYLCASSLGTANSPLHFGNGTRLTVT.

The chain has TRBV19 and TRBJ2-1; 7 nucleotides align to TRBD2. Germline V gives CDR1 LNHDA, CDR2 SQIVND (reference sequence). The V and J ends lost 4 bases and 3 bases, in that order; junction bases with no gene match: 12. The CDR3 has 17 residues. CDR3 coding DNA: TGTGCCAGTAGTACTGGGGGAGGGCAGGCCTACTACAATGAGCAGTTCTTC. Its protein is CASSTGGGQAYYNEQFF. The variable domain in full, completed from reference TRBV19 and TRBJ2-1, reads DGGITQSPKYLFRKEGQNVTLSCEQNLNHDAMYWYRQDPGQGLRLIYYSQIVNDFQKGDIAEGYSVSREKKESFPLTVTSAQKNPTAFYLCASSTGGGQAYYNEQFFGPGTRLTVL.

V is TRBV6-5 and J is TRBJ1-5; no reliable D call. The V gene lost 11 bases and the J gene lost 3 bases, with 14 bases spanning the gap. This CDR3 contains 13 residues. Germline loops: CDR1 MNHEY, CDR2 SVGAGI. The CDR3: CASAASLNQPQHF. In DNA, the CDR3 is TGTGCCTCCGCGGCCTCTCTCAATCAGCCCCAGCATTTT.

The V gene is TRBV12-3 or TRBV12-4, the J gene TRBJ1-1; 7 nucleotides agree with TRBD1. The CDR3 spans 12 residues. V lost 3 bases and J lost 7; bases outside the gene matches: 2. CDR3: CASSFRDSEAFF. The CDR3 nucleotides read TGTGCCAGCAGTTTTAGGGACAGTGAAGCTTTCTTT.

This CDR3 is CASSYSGGAENEQFF. CDR3 sequence (DNA): TGCGCCAGCAGCTATAGCGGGGGGGCTGAGAATGAGCAGTTCTTC. The V gene is TRBV5-1, the J gene TRBJ2-1; 11 bases are a match to TRBD2. Losses at the gene ends were 3 bases for V and 7 bases for J; bases not matched to a gene: 6. The CDR3 is 15 residues long. CDR1 and CDR2 from the germline V gene are SGHRS and YFSETQ.

This clone was detected only a few times. The chain joins TRBV6-4 to TRBJ2-2; possible D gene TRBD1, 6 bases. Germline-derived CDR1 and CDR2 are MRHNA and SNTAGT. The V end lost 4 bases, the J end lost 6 bases, and 15 bases lay between the germline ends. There are 15 residues in the CDR3. CDR3 in amino acids: CASSVVSGVAGELFF. The CDR3 DNA reads as TGTGCCAGCAGTGTCGTGTCAGGGGTAGCCGGGGAGCTGTTTTTT.

V usage is TRBV7-9 and J usage is TRBJ1-4; D uncertain. This CDR3 is 15 amino acids long. V was clipped by 5 bases and J by 0 bases, with 10 bases between them. Germline CDR1 is SEHNR and CDR2 is FQNEAQ (reference sequence). CDR3 loop: CASSLPSATNEKLFF. The CDR3 DNA follows: TGTGCCAGCAGCCTGCCCAGTGCAACTAATGAAAAACTGTTTTTT.